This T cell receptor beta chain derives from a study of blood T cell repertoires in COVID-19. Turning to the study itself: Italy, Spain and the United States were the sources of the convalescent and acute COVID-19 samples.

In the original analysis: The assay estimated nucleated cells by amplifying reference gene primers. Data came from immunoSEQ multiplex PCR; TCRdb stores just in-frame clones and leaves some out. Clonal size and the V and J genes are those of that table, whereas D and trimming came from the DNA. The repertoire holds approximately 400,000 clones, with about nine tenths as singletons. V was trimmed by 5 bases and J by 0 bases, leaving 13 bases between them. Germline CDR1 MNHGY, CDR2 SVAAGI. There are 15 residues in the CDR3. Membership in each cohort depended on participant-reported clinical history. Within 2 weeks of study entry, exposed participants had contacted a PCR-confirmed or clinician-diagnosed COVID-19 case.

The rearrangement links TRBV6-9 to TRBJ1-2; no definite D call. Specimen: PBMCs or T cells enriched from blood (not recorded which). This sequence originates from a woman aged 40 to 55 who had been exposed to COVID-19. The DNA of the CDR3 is TGTGCCAGCAGTCCAGAGGAAGGAACTAACTATGGCTACACCTTC. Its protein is CASSPEEGTNYGYTF.